This TCR beta chain was observed in a study of blood T cell repertoires in COVID-19 (dated by TCRdb to about 2020). About the study as a whole: Samples covering the acute and convalescent phases of COVID-19 were provided by collaborators in the United States, Italy and Spain. The material from the prospective study consisted of cDNA or gDNA derived from T cells, B-cell-depleted T cells, or PBMCs. The repertoires were released in a freely available public database intended as a resource for research on the immune response to SARS-CoV-2. The samples were drawn from two sources: the first 160 participants of the ongoing ImmuneRACE study, and 1,200 or so subjects contributed by 6 global collaborators. Where available, HLA class I and class II types were taken from metadata supplied by the sample provider and were not determined by assay-based typing. Subjects who had been exposed to COVID-19, were actively infected with it, or had recovered from it provided the deeply sampled blood TCRbeta repertoires that made up the dataset. Nearly every sample came with metadata listing a de-identified subject ID, COVID-19 status, age in years and sex. Overall study results and their limits: Clinical and demographic metadata were provided uncurated, with the amount varying by source and participant.

Participants in the prospective study were enrolled through a virtual design, were aged 18 to 89 years, and lived in about two dozen United States geographic areas. In the prospective study, cohorts were assigned on the basis of participant-reported clinical history obtained from a screening survey and a study questionnaire. For ImmuneRACE Cohort 3, a participant was defined as recovered based on two consecutive negative NP/OP PCR tests, clearance by a healthcare professional, or resolution of symptoms. In the prospective study, mobile phlebotomists collected whole blood, serum and a nasopharyngeal or oropharyngeal swab from each participant. Over an approximately 2-month period, participants in the prospective study had the option of providing additional blood draws and questionnaires. Before DNA extraction, prospective study blood samples were shipped either frozen or at room temperature. TCRbeta CDR3 regions were amplified from genomic DNA using the immunoSEQ Assay, a bias-controlled multiplex PCR. In the paper's pipeline: Nucleated cell counts per sample were estimated from amplification of reference gene primers within the assay. Sequence reads were collapsed and filtered to measure the absolute abundance of every unique TCRbeta CDR3 rearrangement. For each sample, productive Simpson clonality was calculated by taking the square root of Simpson's diversity index across productive rearrangements. Not all clones reach the TCRdb copy of this immuneACCESS table, which keeps in-frame sequences only. Checked studies attribute under half of the gap to unresolved V genes and leave the rest unexplained. V and J calls plus clone size are reproduced from that table; the DNA served to infer D and trimming. The sample table records about 220,000 clones; around 84% of these occur just once. The top ten constitute approximately 6.8% of the sample.

The CDR3, cysteine through phenylalanine, is 13 amino acids long. Of all the DNA, just the CDR3 is kept, 39 bases in frame from base 1. Reading the germline V gene gives CDR1 SGHRS and CDR2 YFSETQ. V was cut back by 3 bases and J by 8 bases, leaving a gap of 14 bases between them. This clone came up a few times. Its antigen is still unknown. Base-call qualities are not available, and no considerably larger clone is one nucleotide away. The receptor was isolated from a woman aged 40 to 49 who had recovered from COVID-19. Sequencing was performed on PBMCs or T cells enriched from blood (not recorded which). This sequence uses TRBV5-1 and TRBJ1-2; the D gene is possibly TRBD1, with 6 bases matching. The CDR3 region: CASSSHRAEGYTF. The base sequence is TGCGCCAGCAGCTCTCACAGGGCGGAGGGCTACACCTTC.